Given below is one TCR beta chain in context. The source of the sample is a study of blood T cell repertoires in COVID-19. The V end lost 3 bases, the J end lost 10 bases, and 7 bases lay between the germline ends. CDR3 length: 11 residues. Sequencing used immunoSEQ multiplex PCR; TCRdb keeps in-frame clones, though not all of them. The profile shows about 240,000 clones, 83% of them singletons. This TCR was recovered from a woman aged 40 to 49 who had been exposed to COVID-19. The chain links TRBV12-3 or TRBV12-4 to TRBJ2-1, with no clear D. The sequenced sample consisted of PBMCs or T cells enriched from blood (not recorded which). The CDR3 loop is CASSLSEEQFF. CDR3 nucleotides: TGTGCCAGCAGTTTGAGTGAGGAGCAGTTCTTC.